This T cell receptor beta chain was obtained from a study of T cells in Graves' hyperthyroidism and ophthalmopathy (dated by TCRdb to the late 2010s). At the level of the whole study: To identify distinguishing TCR V-J signatures, a discovery cohort of some 99 patients was used, comprising roughly 45 with Graves' ophthalmopathy and around 57 with stable Graves' hyperthyroidism. Prospective prediction of ophthalmopathy was tested in an independent validation cohort consisting of 18 to 20 hyperthyroidism patients and around 17 patients who later progressed to ophthalmopathy. The roughly 99 discovery patients were divided at random into training and test sets in a 7:3 ratio. The study also compared thyroid tissue and blood T-cell repertoires from about six Graves' hyperthyroidism patients. Once sampling was done, hyperthyroidism patients were given methimazole at a starting dose of 30 mg daily, whereas ophthalmopathy patients were given high-dose intravenous methylprednisolone. According to the paper, TCR Vbeta CDR3 sequencing was carried out on more than 120 peripheral blood samples, which came from some 41 ophthalmopathy, around 75 hyperthyroidism and around 17 progressor patients. Study-level results and caveats: A model built on a 13 V-J signature distinguished ophthalmopathy from stable hyperthyroidism, reaching roughly 88% sensitivity and under 84% specificity in cross-validation and 80%/75% in testing. Blood samples also contained most of the expanded thyroid clonotypes (frequency above 0.001), which suggests that blood repertoires may reflect thyroid immune responses. Sample size was not statistically predetermined, and blinding of investigators to group allocation was not performed. In validation, the model predicted progression to ophthalmopathy with 60% to 71% sensitivity and over 72% specificity, a median of around 6.6 months before onset.

Stable Graves' hyperthyroidism was defined as no progression to ophthalmopathy during 18 months of follow-up. Hyperthyroidism patients were aged 18 to 65 years and newly diagnosed, with disease duration of less than 2 months. Exclusion was applied to patients with uncontrolled infections, other autoimmune diseases, pregnancy or lactation. Diagnoses were based on clinical symptoms, serum thyroxine and TRAb, thyroid ultrasound and orbital computed tomography. Trizol reagent was used to extract total RNA, and RNA quality was then checked on an Agilent 2100 Bioanalyzer. V lost 5 bases and J lost 0 bases; the stretch between them is 14 bases long. CDR1 and CDR2 are drawn from the germline V gene (reference sequence): DFQATT, SNEGSKA. From cysteine to phenylalanine, the CDR3 is 14 amino acids long. The CDR3 DNA has 42 bases and is translated from base 1. The TCR beta CDR3 regions were amplified from the RNA transcripts. A first-round RT-PCR of the TCR CDR3 used the HTBI primer set with the Qiagen OneStep RT-PCR kit. Libraries were constructed in a second round of multiplex PCR, after which size selection and purification were performed. Sequencing of the libraries was done on an Illumina HiSeq2000 using paired-end 100 bp reads. The paper's data handling went like this. SOAPnuke was used to process the raw data, throwing out any read that contained adapters or uncalled bases, had a mean Phred below 15, or lacked an exact constant-primer or identifier match. High-quality paired reads were merged using COPE v1.2.5, and each unique nucleotide sequence was defined as a clonotype. MiTCR v1.1 was used to align the clonotypes against IMGT TRBV, TRBD and TRBJ reference segments. Only V-J combinations with frequency above 0.0001, covering 98% to 99.2% of repertoires, were analysed. A TCS score was defined as the ratio between F50 (clonal expansion) and ExV (chaos), using BLOSUM62-based TCRdist between CDR3 peptides within each V-J. Welch's t-statistics and random forest reduced 450 to 600 V-J features to roughly 13, which were used in a naive Bayes classifier (R e1071). TCRdb applied fastp at Q25 and MiXCR to the public reads, then kept only in-frame beta chains. When rows share a CDR3 protein, they turn into one entry using the most common DNA and genes. The V and J calls reflect TCRdb's pipeline rather than the authors' work. The table for this sample lists about 540,000 distinct CDR3 sequences; 46% of them were counted only once. The ten largest clonotypes hold roughly 8.2% of the sample.

This clonotype was picked up a small number of times. Its antigen remains unidentified. Base-call qualities are not available, and no considerably larger clone is one nucleotide away. Sequencing used peripheral blood or thyroid tissue (not recorded which). The clonotype originates from a woman aged 18 to 35 with Graves' hyperthyroidism. Donor details come from another sample of the same person, matched by shared clones. The chain is assembled from TRBV20-1 and TRBJ2-7, with the D gene uncertain. The bases read TGCAGTGCTTATAGTGGAAGGAGCTCCTACGAGCAGTACTTC. It translates as CSAYSGRSSYEQYF.